The clone carrying this TCR beta chain was observed a handful of times. These data originate in a study of blood T cell repertoires in COVID-19. Study details: The United States, Italy and Spain provided the acute and convalescent COVID-19 samples. T cells, B-cell-depleted T cells, or PBMCs provided the cDNA or gDNA that served as material.

The CDR3 has 16 amino acids. Trimming cost V 0 bases and J 7 bases; bases outside gene matches: 4. The germline CDR1 and CDR2 sequences are LGHNA and YSLEER. Clones were sequenced by immunoSEQ multiplex PCR, and TCRdb holds only the in-frame ones, with some missing. This sample has nearly 200,000 clones, with about 88% found just once. Input material: peripheral blood. The TCR was taken from a woman aged 40-49 years who had recovered from COVID-19. The chain links TRBV4-3 to TRBJ2-2, with 11 bases matching TRBD2. The CDR3 sequence is CASSQEVAGGFGELFF. The CDR3 DNA reads as TGCGCCAGCAGCCAAGAGGTAGCGGGAGGGTTCGGGGAGCTGTTTTTT.